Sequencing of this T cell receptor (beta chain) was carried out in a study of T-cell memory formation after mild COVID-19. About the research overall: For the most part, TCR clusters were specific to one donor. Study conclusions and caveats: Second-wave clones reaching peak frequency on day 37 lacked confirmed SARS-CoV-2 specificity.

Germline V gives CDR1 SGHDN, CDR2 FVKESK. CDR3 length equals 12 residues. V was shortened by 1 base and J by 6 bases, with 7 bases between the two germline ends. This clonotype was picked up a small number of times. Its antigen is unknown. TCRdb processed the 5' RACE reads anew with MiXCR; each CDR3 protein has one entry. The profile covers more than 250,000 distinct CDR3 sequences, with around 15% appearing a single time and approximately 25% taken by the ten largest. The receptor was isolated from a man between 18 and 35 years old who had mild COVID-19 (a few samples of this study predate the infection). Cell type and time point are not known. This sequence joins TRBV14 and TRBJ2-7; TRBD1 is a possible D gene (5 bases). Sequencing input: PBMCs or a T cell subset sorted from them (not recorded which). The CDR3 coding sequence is TGTGCCAGCAGCCAAGGGGGCGTCGAGCAGTACTTC. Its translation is CASSQGGVEQYF. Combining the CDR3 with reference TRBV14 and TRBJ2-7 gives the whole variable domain EAGVTQFPSHSVIEKGQTVTLRCDPISGHDNLYWYRRVMGKEIKFLLHFVKESKQDESGMPNNRFLAERTGGTYSTLKVQPAELEDSGVYFCASSQGGVEQYFGPGTRLTVT.